The text below deals with one TCR beta chain. This clone was recorded a few times. Its antigen is unknown. No quality values exist for individual bases; no much larger clone is one base distant. To prepare the library, the immunoSEQ multiplex PCR assay was applied. For TCR sequencing, RNA was extracted from every sample and reverse transcribed into cDNA to serve as template. First-strand cDNA was synthesized using SuperScript III with a 2:1 mix of oligo-dT and random hexamers. Amplification bias was assessed with a synthetic immune receptor repertoire, and residual bias was removed computationally. The study's own analysis went as follows. Raw reads were preprocessed to remove errors, and CDR3 was defined according to IMGT conventions as the region from the conserved cysteine to phenylalanine. Clonality was calculated as 1 minus Shannon entropy normalized by log2 of the number of productive unique TCRs. Scalp TCRbeta sequences were cross-referenced with sorted blood CD4 and CD8 repertoires so that the CD4 or CD8 identity of scalp clones could be inferred. The table comes from immuneACCESS by way of TCRdb, which keeps in-frame sequences with V and J called. Part of the clones is missing from these tables; in studies checked, under half for an unresolved V gene and the rest for unknown reasons. V and J calls and clone size are copied from that table; D and trimming were computed from the DNA. The sample contains more than 200,000 clones, about 68% of them found a single time. The ten largest clonotypes hold more than 0.95% of the sample.

This specimen comes from a study of CD8+ T cells in alopecia areata (dated by TCRdb to the late 2010s). General notes on the study: The treated patients, all with moderate-to-severe alopecia areata, were enrolled in an open-label pilot trial of oral tofacitinib given at 5 to 10 mg twice daily. Patients received tofacitinib for 6 to 18 months and were then followed off drug for 6 months to check for delayed response and recurrence. The study used high-throughput TCRbeta sequencing to examine T cell clonal expansion in alopecia areata, in both the C3H/HeJ mouse model and human patients. Scalp tissue and sorted CD4+ and CD8+ peripheral blood T cells from patchy and totalis/universalis alopecia areata patients and from healthy controls were covered by human TCRbeta sequencing. Patients on tofacitinib were biopsied at baseline and after 4 and 24 weeks of treatment, and several of the patients also had a later scalp biopsy. Scalp clonality was compared among normal scalp (n=4), patchy alopecia areata scalp (n=8), and alopecia totalis/universalis scalp (n=8). RNA came from the PAXgene miRNA kit for fixed scalp, the miRNeasy kit for PBMCs, and the RNeasy kit for mouse skin. TCRbeta CDR3 regions were amplified by immunoSEQ multiplex PCR with 35 Vbeta forward and 13 Jbeta reverse primers.

The CDR3 numbers 18 residues from cysteine through phenylalanine. Only the CDR3 part of the read is kept: 54 bases, read in frame from the first base. Via the germline V gene, CDR1 is MGHRA and CDR2 YSYEKL. V lost 0 bases and J lost 5 bases; the stretch between them is 22 bases long. Taken with the paper, the label for time point translates to: baseline before oral tofacitinib. From alopecia areata patients, peripheral blood was collected along with lesional scalp punch biopsies. After PBMCs were isolated by density centrifugation and stained for CD3, CD4 and CD8, a FACSAria was used to sort CD4+ and CD8+ T cells. General findings and caveats noted by the study authors: Shared TCR sequences between patients were less evident than in mice, which may be partly attributable to HLA diversity in the patient population. Compared with normal scalp, lesional scalp had higher clonality and more expanded CD8+ clones, particularly in alopecia totalis/universalis, a pattern that suggests antigenic drive. Resident alphabeta T cells in normal human skin are also sequenced, complicating scalp TCR repertoire analysis, unlike mouse skin dominated by gammadelta T cells.

The TCR originated in a human donor with alopecia areata. The chain is assembled from TRBV4-1 and TRBJ2-5; the D gene is tentatively TRBD1 or TRBD2, each matching 5 bases. The sample here was CD4+ T cells sorted from blood, taken at week 0. In nucleotides, the sequence is TGCGCCAGCAGCCAAGAAGTAACTAGAACAGGAGGTTTGGAGACCCAGTACTTC. This translates into CASSQEVTRTGGLETQYF.